Each of the 27 T cell receptor beta chains below was sequenced from the same sample in a study of human T cells and chemical hapten exposure. Time point defined: pre-sensitization, week 0. Treatment: therapeutic diphenylcyclopropenone sensitization with weekly scalp DPC. Unfractionated whole blood served as the source for total RNA extraction. TCRdb analysed the RACE reads with MiXCR anew, one entry per CDR3 protein. The data show 56,000 or so distinct CDR3 sequences, approximately 9.7% seen once. This material consisted of whole blood, taken in connection with sensitization to the hapten diphenylcyclopropenone (DPC). The receptors were sampled from a woman in her 30s with alopecia areata. Some clones in this sample may be carry-over from other donors' samples.

In its sample, this clonotype was seen many times. V is TRBV5-1 and J is TRBJ1-4; perhaps TRBD1 as D (5 bases). Germline CDR1 SGHRS, CDR2 YFSETQ. V was clipped by 3 bases and J by 5 bases, with 11 bases between them. The length of the CDR3 is 14 residues. The CDR3 nucleotides read TGCGCCAGCAGCTCCGGGACGGCGAATGAAAAACTGTTTTTT. Its translation: CASSSGTANEKLFF.

This clonotype was found a few times. J is TRBJ2-3 and V is TRBV12-3 or TRBV12-4, with a weak D call TRBD2 (6 bases). V lost 6 bases and J 1 base, leaving 14 bases between the germline ends. The CDR3 loop spans 15 amino acids. Here the CDR3 reads CASRLGLLGTDTQYF. Written as DNA, the CDR3 is TGTGCCAGCAGACTTGGACTACTCGGCACAGATACGCAGTATTTT.

This clonotype came up many times. This chain uses TRBV29-1 with TRBJ1-1; D is unclear. Germline CDR1 reads SQVTM; CDR2 reads ANQGSEA. V was pared by 4 bases and J by 1 base, with 7 bases between. There are 12 residues in the CDR3. DNA of the CDR3: TGCAGCGTTGTAAAAGAGAACACTGAAGCTTTCTTT. Protein: CSVVKENTEAFF.

The CDR3 sequence: CASSVAGTGPQYF. In DNA, the CDR3 is TGTGCCAGCAGTGTAGCGGGGACGGGGCCGCAGTATTTT. V is TRBV6-4 and J is TRBJ2-3; TRBD2 matches 8 bases. V shed 4 bases, J shed 10 bases, and the junction held 7 bases outside the gene matches. The length of the CDR3 is 13 residues. Germline CDR1 reads MRHNA; CDR2 reads SNTAGT.

There are a few counts of this clonotype. The gene calls are TRBV20-1 and TRBJ2-1; the match to TRBD2 covers 15 bases. This CDR3 comprises 15 residues. Germline loops: CDR1 DFQATT, CDR2 SNEGSKA (reference sequence). V lost 5 bases and J lost 7; bases outside the gene matches: 6. The CDR3 bases are TGCAGTGCTCGTCGGACTAGCGGGGGGGCGAATGAGCAGTTCTTC. Translating gives CSARRTSGGANEQFF.

This clonotype has only a few counts. Just one base apart from a much larger clone, this may be a read error. The chain recombines TRBV3-1 with TRBJ2-1; D might be TRBD1 (6 bases). CDR3 length: 15 amino acids. In germline, CDR1 is LGHDT, CDR2 YNNKEL (reference sequence). Trimming left V 1 base short and J 7 bases short, with 14 bases between. CDR3 sequence (DNA): TGTGCCAGCAGCCAAGGAGACCGAAGGGGGAATGAGCAGTTCTTC. Residues: CASSQGDRRGNEQFF.

This clonotype was detected a few times. This chain links TRBV20-1 with TRBJ2-7; 8 bases are a match to TRBD2. The length of the CDR3 is 16 residues. CDR1 DFQATT and CDR2 SNEGSKA come from the germline V gene (reference sequence). The V gene end was trimmed by 2 bases and the J gene end by 2 bases; junction bases not matched to a gene: 11. CDR3 residues: CSARFSGASHPYEQYF. DNA for the CDR3: TGCAGTGCTAGATTTAGCGGGGCTTCCCATCCCTACGAGCAGTACTTC.

This chain connects TRBV7-9 to TRBJ1-2; D possibly corresponds to TRBD1 (5 bases). The CDR3 spans 14 residues. The V gene lost 5 bases and the J gene lost 3 bases, with 13 bases spanning the gap. Germline lookup yields CDR1 SEHNR and CDR2 FQNEAQ (reference sequence). The CDR3 DNA follows: TGTGCCAGCAGCGGGTCGACAGTTTACTATGGCTACACCTTC. It specifies CASSGSTVYYGYTF.

The gene calls are TRBV5-6 and TRBJ2-7; the D is unclear. Trimming removed 4 bases at V and 5 bases at J, with 10 bases between. From germline, CDR1 is SGHDT and CDR2 YYEEEE. CDR3 size: 12 residues. CDR3 DNA sequence: TGTGCCAGCAGCATGGCCCTCAACGAGCAGTACTTC. As protein: CASSMALNEQYF.

There are many counts of this clonotype. The gene calls are TRBV7-9 and TRBJ2-1; tentatively, D is TRBD1 or TRBD2 (6 bases each). This CDR3 has 18 residues. With 1 base removed from V and 3 bases from J, the gap between germline ends came to 19 bases. Germline CDR1 and CDR2: SEHNR and FQNEAQ (reference sequence). The CDR3 nucleotides are TGTGCCAGCAGCTTAGGTTTCCGGGGGCCAAAGGGCTACAATGAGCAGTTCTTC. The encoded protein is CASSLGFRGPKGYNEQFF.

There are a few counts of this clonotype. The V and J genes are TRBV7-2 and TRBJ2-5; D may be TRBD2 (6 bases). The V end was cut by 5 bases, the J end by 0 bases, with 13 bases between. CDR1 SGHTA and CDR2 FQGNSA come from the germline V gene. The CDR3 runs to 15 residues. The CDR3 DNA reads TGTGCCAGCAGCCTAGTGCGGGGTAACCAAGAGACCCAGTACTTC. Translating gives CASSLVRGNQETQYF.

This clonotype was counted between two and nine times. The chain couples TRBV6-2 or TRBV6-3 to TRBJ2-6; the match to TRBD1 covers 7 bases. The CDR3 loop spans 16 amino acids. The trim removed 9 bases at V and 0 bases at J, leaving 8 bases unmatched. CDR1 and CDR2 from the germline V gene are MNHEY and SVGEGT. The CDR3 region has the DNA TGTGCCAGTTCGGGACAGTTCCACTCTGGGGCCAACGTCCTGACTTTC. Its protein is CASSGQFHSGANVLTF.

The chain is built from TRBV5-4 and TRBJ2-6; TRBD1 aligns across 8 bases. With V trimmed by 4 bases and J by 2 bases, 8 bases remained unmatched. CDR3 length: 17 amino acids. Germline assignment: CDR1 SGHNT and CDR2 YYREEE (reference sequence). Here the CDR3 reads CASSHGQGLAGANVLTF. In DNA form, the CDR3 reads TGTGCCAGCAGCCATGGACAGGGATTGGCTGGGGCCAACGTCCTGACTTTC.

This clonotype was seen many times. The CDR3 DNA reads TGTGCCAGCAGTCCGTCGCTTGGGGGTAATGAAAAACTGTTTTTT. Its protein product is CASSPSLGGNEKLFF. This chain uses TRBV28 with TRBJ1-4; D perhaps matches TRBD1 (5 bases). The CDR3 sequence is 15 residues long. CDR1 and CDR2 from the germline V gene are MDHEN and SYDVKM. Between the trimmed V and J ends, which lost 5 bases and 4 bases, there was a span of 14 bases.

This clonotype occurred a few times. CDR3 sequence: CASSALDASLYEQYF. The CDR3 DNA reads as TGTGCCAGCAGTGCCCTCGATGCATCCCTCTACGAGCAGTACTTC. The chain employs TRBV27 and TRBJ2-7; D is unresolved. The CDR3 runs 15 residues. Germline lookup yields CDR1 MNHEY and CDR2 SMNVEV (reference sequence). The V end lost 5 bases, the J end lost 3 bases, and 17 bases lay between the germline ends.

This chain links TRBV6-5 with TRBJ1-5; possibly TRBD1 for D (5 bases). With 6 bases removed from V and 8 bases from J, the gap between germline ends came to 14 bases. Germline V gives CDR1 MNHEY, CDR2 SVGAGI. CDR3 length: 13 residues. The CDR3 nucleotides are TGTGCCAGCAGCAACGGGGCTCTGGAGCCCCAGCATTTT. It translates to CASSNGALEPQHF.

This clonotype has just a few counts. This chain links TRBV28 with TRBJ2-3, with 9 positions matching TRBD2. The CDR3 is 16 residues long. Germline assignment: CDR1 MDHEN and CDR2 SYDVKM. The ends lost 6 bases at V and 1 base at J; junction bases unmatched: 8. The CDR3 region has the DNA TGTGCCAGCAGGCCCCCAGCGGGGGGCCGCACAGATACGCAGTATTTT. It is translated as CASRPPAGGRTDTQYF.

In this sample, this clonotype turned up a few times. This chain joins TRBV20-1 and TRBJ2-7; 9 bases align to TRBD1. CDR1 and CDR2 from the germline V gene are DFQATT and SNEGSKA (reference sequence). The junction had 11 bases not matched to a gene; V was cut back by 6 bases and J by 5 bases. The CDR3 is 14 residues long. The CDR3, as DNA: TGCAGTGCCTTCCCCGGGACAGGGAGTGACGAGCAGTACTTC. Protein: CSAFPGTGSDEQYF.

Many counts were recorded for this clonotype. The chain couples TRBV25-1 to TRBJ1-2; 7 bases line up with TRBD1. J gave up 4 bases and V 2 bases, and 4 bases lay outside the gene matches. The germline gives CDR1 MGHDK, CDR2 SYGVNS. There are 14 residues in the CDR3. For the CDR3, the DNA is TGTGCCAGCAGTGAAGGGGGGACAGTCTATGGCTACACCTTC. Encoded protein: CASSEGGTVYGYTF.

The chain is built from TRBV2 and TRBJ1-5, with TRBD1 identical over 9 bases. The junction had 6 bases not matched to a gene; V was cut back by 8 bases and J by 1 base. From germline, CDR1 is SNHLY and CDR2 FYNNEI. The CDR3 totals 15 residues. The CDR3 protein is CASGRTGASNQPQHF. As DNA, the CDR3 is TGTGCCAGCGGTCGGACAGGGGCGAGCAATCAGCCCCAGCATTTT.

The J gene is TRBJ1-2, the V gene TRBV7-2; a possible D gene is TRBD1 (5 bases). The CDR3 extends over 15 amino acids. Germline CDR1 SGHTA, CDR2 FQGNSA. V lost 3 bases and J 3 bases, leaving 14 bases between the germline ends. The CDR3 coding sequence is TGTGCCAGCAGCTTTCCACTCTTGGGGGACTATGGCTACACCTTC. Its protein product is CASSFPLLGDYGYTF.

This chain connects TRBV7-2 to TRBJ2-7; the match to TRBD2 covers 8 bases. This CDR3 contains 14 residues. The V gene's germline CDR1 is SGHTA and CDR2 FQGNSA. Trimming took 5 bases from V and 2 from J; bases not matched to a gene: 5. CDR3 in amino acids: CASSPTGLAYEQYF. The DNA of the CDR3 is TGTGCCAGCAGCCCAACGGGACTAGCCTACGAGCAGTACTTC. The complete variable domain, with remaining parts taken from reference TRBV7-2 and TRBJ2-7, reads GAGVSQSPSNKVTEKGKDVELRCDPISGHTALYWYRQSLGQGLEFLIYFQGNSAPDKSGLPSDRFSAERTGGSVSTLTIQRTQQEDSAVYLCASSPTGLAYEQYFGPGTRLTVT.

Only a few counts were recorded for this clonotype. The rearrangement links TRBV3-1 to TRBJ2-5; TRBD2 aligns across 10 bases. This CDR3 is built from 16 residues. V was clipped by 0 bases and J by 5 bases; unmatched bases: 6. Germline loops: CDR1 LGHDT, CDR2 YNNKEL (reference sequence). For the CDR3, the DNA is TGTGCCAGCAGCCAAGAAGCTAGCGGGGGACGGGAGACCCAGTACTTC. Residues: CASSQEASGGRETQYF.

Turning to this clonotype: The DNA is left out, because the CDR3 cannot be placed on it with certainty; the CDR3 is given as TCRdb lists it. V is TRBV12-3 or TRBV12-4 and J is TRBJ1-2. The CDR3 is 14 residues long, ends included. CDR3 amino acids: CASSFALGSYGDTF.

The J gene is TRBJ2-1, the V gene TRBV7-2; D perhaps matches TRBD1 (6 bases). This CDR3 region has 14 residues. The V gene lost 6 bases and the J gene lost 2 bases, with 11 bases spanning the gap. Germline CDR1 is SGHTA and CDR2 is FQGNSA. The CDR3 DNA reads TGTGCCAGCAGGGACGGGACACCCTACAATGAGCAGTTCTTC. Protein product: CASRDGTPYNEQFF.

This chain uses TRBV6-5 with TRBJ2-7, with a tentative D call TRBD2 (5 bases). The CDR3 has 15 amino acids. Germline CDR1 reads MNHEY; CDR2 reads SVGAGI. Trimming shortened V by 5 bases and J by 0 bases, and 14 bases separated the two germline ends. In DNA, the CDR3 is TGTGCCAGCAGTCTCGAGCGGAAAAGCTCCTACGAGCAGTACTTC. It translates to CASSLERKSSYEQYF.

Many counts were recorded for this clonotype. The CDR3 region is CASSPSGGREQFF. DNA for the CDR3: TGTGCCAGCAGTCCAAGCGGGGGTCGGGAGCAGTTCTTC. The chain has TRBV6-2 or TRBV6-3 and TRBJ2-1; 8 nucleotides agree with TRBD2. V trimming: 5 bases; J trimming: 10 bases; junction bases outside the gene matches: 7. The CDR3 is 13 amino acids. The V gene's germline CDR1 is MNHEY and CDR2 SVGEGT.